The following is a T cell receptor beta chain sequence with its context. Its antigen is unknown. These data are taken from a study of OX40 agonist ivuxolimab in advanced cancers. Study background: Patients with prior anti-PD-1, anti-PD-L1 or anti-CTLA-4 therapy were eligible; approximately 40% had some. Three dose-escalation patients had partial responses: one with hepatocellular carcinoma and two with cutaneous melanoma. Study-level findings and limits: Low clonal expansion, among the lowest seen, marked partial responders at 0.1-3.0 mg/kg.

Sampled blood was obtained at baseline, cycle 4 day 1, and cycle 7 day 1. Germline V CDR1 and CDR2: MDHEN, SYDVKM. This CDR3 region has 15 residues. Trimming left V 1 base short and J 3 bases short, with 10 bases between. Clones were read by immunoSEQ multiplex PCR, and TCRdb kept only the in-frame ones, dropping some. The sample carries roughly 120,000 clones, about nine tenths recorded once. The V call is TRBV28, the J call TRBJ2-1; D may be TRBD1 or TRBD2 (5 bases each). The sample was CD4+ or CD8+ T cells sorted from blood, taken in a trial of the OX40 agonist ivuxolimab. This clonotype was sampled from an adult with an advanced solid tumor such as melanoma, head and neck, liver or kidney cancer. Here the CDR3 reads CASSLLQGDYNEQFF. In DNA form, the CDR3 reads TGTGCCAGCAGTTTATTGCAGGGAGACTACAATGAGCAGTTCTTC.